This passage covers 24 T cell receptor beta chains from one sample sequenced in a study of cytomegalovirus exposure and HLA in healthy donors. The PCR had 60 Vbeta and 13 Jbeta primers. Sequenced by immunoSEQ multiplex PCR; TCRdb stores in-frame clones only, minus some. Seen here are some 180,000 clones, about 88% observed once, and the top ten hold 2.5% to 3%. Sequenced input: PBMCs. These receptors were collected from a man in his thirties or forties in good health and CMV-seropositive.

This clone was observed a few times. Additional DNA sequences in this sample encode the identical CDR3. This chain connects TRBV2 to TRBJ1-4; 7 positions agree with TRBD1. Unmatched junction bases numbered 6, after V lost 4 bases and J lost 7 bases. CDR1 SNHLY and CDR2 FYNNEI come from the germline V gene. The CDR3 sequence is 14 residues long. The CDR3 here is CASSVGTAPEKLFF. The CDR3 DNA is TGTGCCAGCAGTGTAGGGACAGCGCCTGAAAAACTGTTTTTT.

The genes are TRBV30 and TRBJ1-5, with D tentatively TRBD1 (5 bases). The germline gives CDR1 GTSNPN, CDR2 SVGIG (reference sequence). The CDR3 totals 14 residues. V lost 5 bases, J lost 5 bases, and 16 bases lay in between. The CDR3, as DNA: TGTGCCTGGGGGGCGGGGACCCTGGATCAGCCCCAGCATTTT. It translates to CAWGAGTLDQPQHF.

The CDR3 spells CASSFQGAANTGELFF. CDR3 bases: TGTGCCAGCAGCTTCCAGGGGGCTGCGAACACCGGGGAGCTGTTTTTT. The chain joins TRBV11-3 to TRBJ2-2; 8 bases align to TRBD1. Germline V gene lookup returns CDR1 SGHNT and CDR2 YENEEA. CDR3 length: 16 amino acids. V shed 3 bases and J 0 bases; nucleotides not matched to a gene: 3.

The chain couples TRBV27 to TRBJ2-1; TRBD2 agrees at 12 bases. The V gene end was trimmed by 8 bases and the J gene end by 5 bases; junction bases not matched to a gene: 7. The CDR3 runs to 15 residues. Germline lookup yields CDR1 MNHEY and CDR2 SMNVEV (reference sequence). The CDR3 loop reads CASGQTSGSNNEQFF. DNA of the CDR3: TGTGCCAGCGGACAGACTAGCGGGAGCAACAATGAGCAGTTCTTC.

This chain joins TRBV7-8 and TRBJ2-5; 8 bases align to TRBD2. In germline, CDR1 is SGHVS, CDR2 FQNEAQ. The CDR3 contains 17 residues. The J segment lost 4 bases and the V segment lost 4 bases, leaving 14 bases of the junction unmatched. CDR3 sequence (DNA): TGTGCCAGCAGCTCTCCCCAGGGAGCGGGAGTAAGAGAGACCCAGTACTTC. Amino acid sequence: CASSSPQGAGVRETQYF.

Here the CDR3 DNA reads TGTGCCAGCAGTTACTACGAGAAAGAGACCCAGTACTTC. Residues: CASSYYEKETQYF. The gene calls are TRBV6-5 and TRBJ2-5; D gene unclear. The germline V gene has CDR1 MNHEY and CDR2 SVGAGI. V lost 1 base to trimming and J lost 3 bases, with 6 bases between them. The CDR3 spans 13 residues.

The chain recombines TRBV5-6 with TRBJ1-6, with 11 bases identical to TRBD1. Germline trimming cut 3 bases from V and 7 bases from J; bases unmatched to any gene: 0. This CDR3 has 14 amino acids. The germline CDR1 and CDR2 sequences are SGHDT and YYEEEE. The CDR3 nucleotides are TGTGCCAGCAGCTGGACAGGGGGCAATTCACCCCTCCACTTT. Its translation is CASSWTGGNSPLHF.

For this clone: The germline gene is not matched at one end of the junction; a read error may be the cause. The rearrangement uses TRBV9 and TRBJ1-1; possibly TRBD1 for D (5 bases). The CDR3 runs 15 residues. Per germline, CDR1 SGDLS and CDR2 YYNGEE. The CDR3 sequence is CAGSVAGGANAEAFF. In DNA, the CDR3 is TGTGCCGGCAGCGTAGCCGGCGGGGCCAACGCTGAAGCTTTCTTT.

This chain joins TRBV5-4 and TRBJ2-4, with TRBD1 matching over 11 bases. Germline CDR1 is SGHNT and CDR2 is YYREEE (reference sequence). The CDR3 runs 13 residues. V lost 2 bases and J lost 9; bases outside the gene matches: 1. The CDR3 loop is CASSLGTGGIQYF. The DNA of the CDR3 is TGTGCCAGCAGCTTAGGGACAGGGGGCATTCAGTACTTC.

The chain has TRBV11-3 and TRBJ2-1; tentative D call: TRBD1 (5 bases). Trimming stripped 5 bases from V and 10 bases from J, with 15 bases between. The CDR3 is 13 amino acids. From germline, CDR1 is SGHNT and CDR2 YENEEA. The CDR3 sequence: CASSPGFLQEQFF. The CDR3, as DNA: TGTGCCAGCAGCCCAGGGTTTCTACAGGAGCAGTTCTTC.

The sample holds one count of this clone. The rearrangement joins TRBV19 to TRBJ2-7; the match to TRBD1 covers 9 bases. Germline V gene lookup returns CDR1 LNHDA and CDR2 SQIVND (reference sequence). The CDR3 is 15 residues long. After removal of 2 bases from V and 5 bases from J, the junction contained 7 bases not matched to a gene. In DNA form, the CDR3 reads TGTGCCAGTAGTATACATAGGACAGGGGTCAACGAGCAGTACTTC. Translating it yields CASSIHRTGVNEQYF.

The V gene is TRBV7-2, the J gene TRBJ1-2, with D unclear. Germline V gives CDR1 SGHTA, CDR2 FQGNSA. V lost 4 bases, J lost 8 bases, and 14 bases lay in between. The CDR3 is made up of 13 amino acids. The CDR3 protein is CASSWRAAEGYTF. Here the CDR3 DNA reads TGTGCCAGCAGCTGGCGAGCAGCGGAGGGCTACACCTTC.

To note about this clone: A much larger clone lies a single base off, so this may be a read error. The CDR3: CASRSGSTDTQYF. The CDR3 bases are TGTGCCAGCAGAAGCGGGAGCACAGATACGCAGTATTTT. This chain joins TRBV2 and TRBJ2-3, with D perhaps matching TRBD2 (6 bases). Per the germline V gene, CDR1 is SNHLY and CDR2 is FYNNEI. The CDR3 length is 13 residues. Trimming took 6 bases from V and 0 from J, leaving 7 bases between them.

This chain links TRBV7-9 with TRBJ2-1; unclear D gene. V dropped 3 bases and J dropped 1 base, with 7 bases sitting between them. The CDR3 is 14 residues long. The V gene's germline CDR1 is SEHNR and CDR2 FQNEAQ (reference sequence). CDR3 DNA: TGTGCCAGCAGCTTGGGCGCATCCTACAATGAGCAGTTCTTC. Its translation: CASSLGASYNEQFF.

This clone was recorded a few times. The CDR3 region is CASSAQANSYEQYF. In DNA form, the CDR3 reads TGCGCCAGCAGTGCCCAGGCTAACTCCTACGAGCAGTACTTC. This chain links TRBV10-1 with TRBJ2-7, with D unresolved. Trimming took 4 bases from V and 0 from J, leaving 10 bases between them. The germline CDR1 and CDR2 sequences are WNHNN and SYGVQD (reference sequence). The CDR3 has 14 amino acids.

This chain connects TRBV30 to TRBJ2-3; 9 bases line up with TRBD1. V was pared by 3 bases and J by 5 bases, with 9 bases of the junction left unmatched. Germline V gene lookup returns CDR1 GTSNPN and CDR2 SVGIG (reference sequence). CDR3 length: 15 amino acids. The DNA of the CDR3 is TGTGCCTGGAGACAATGGACAGGGGCGAAAGATACGCAGTATTTT. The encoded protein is CAWRQWTGAKDTQYF.

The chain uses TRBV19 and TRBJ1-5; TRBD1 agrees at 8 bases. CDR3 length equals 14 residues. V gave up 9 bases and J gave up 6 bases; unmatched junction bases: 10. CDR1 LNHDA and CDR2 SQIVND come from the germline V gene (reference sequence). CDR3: CASRSSGGTQPQHF. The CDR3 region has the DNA TGTGCCAGCCGGTCGTCAGGGGGCACTCAGCCCCAGCATTTT.

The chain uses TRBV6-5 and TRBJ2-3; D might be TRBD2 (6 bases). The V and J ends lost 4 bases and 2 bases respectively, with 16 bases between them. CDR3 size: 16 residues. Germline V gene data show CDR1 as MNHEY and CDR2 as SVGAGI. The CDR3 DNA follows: TGTGCCAGCAGTTTCGGGAGCACCGGTCCCACAGATACGCAGTATTTT. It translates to CASSFGSTGPTDTQYF.

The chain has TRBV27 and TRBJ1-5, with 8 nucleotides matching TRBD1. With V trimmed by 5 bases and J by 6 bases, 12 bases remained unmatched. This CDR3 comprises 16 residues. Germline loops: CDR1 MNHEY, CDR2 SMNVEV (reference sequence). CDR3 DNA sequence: TGTGCCAGCAGTCCGGAGGGCAGGGGGCTTTTTCAGCCCCAGCATTTT. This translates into CASSPEGRGLFQPQHF.

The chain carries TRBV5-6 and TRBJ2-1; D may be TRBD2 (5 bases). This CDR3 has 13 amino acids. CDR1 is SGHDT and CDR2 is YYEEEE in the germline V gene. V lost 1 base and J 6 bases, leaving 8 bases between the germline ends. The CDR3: CASSLLAGNEQFF. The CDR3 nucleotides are TGTGCCAGCAGCTTGTTGGCGGGCAATGAGCAGTTCTTC.

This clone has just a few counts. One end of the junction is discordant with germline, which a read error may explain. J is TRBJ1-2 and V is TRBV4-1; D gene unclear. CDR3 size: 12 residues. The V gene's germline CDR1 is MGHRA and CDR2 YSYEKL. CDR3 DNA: TGCGCCAGCAGCCGAGATGTCGAGAGGTTACGGTTC. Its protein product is CASSRDVERLRF.

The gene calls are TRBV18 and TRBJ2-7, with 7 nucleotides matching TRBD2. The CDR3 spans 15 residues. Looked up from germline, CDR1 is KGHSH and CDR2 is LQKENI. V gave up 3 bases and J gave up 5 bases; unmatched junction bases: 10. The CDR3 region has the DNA TGTGCCAGCTCACCCCAGACTAGCCGGGTCAACGAGCAGTACTTC. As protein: CASSPQTSRVNEQYF.

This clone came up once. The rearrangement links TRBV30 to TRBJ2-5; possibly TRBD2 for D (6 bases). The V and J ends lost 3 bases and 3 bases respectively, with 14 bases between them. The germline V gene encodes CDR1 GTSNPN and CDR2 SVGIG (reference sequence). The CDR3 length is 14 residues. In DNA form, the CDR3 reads TGTGCCTGGAGCGGAGGAGGGGCCGAAGAGACCCAGTACTTC. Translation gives CAWSGGGAEETQYF.

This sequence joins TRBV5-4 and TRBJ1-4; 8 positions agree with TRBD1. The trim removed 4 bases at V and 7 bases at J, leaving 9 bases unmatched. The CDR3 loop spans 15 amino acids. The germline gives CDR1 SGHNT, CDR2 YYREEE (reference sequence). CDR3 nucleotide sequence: TGTGCCAGCAGCCATACAGGGGGAGGAGGTGAAAAACTGTTTTTT. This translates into CASSHTGGGGEKLFF. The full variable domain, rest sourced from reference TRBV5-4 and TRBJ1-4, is ETGVTQSPTHLIKTRGQQVTLRCSSQSGHNTVSWYQQALGQGPQFIFQYYREEENGRGNFPPRFSGLQFPNYSSELNVNALELDDSALYLCASSHTGGGGEKLFFGSGTQLSVL.